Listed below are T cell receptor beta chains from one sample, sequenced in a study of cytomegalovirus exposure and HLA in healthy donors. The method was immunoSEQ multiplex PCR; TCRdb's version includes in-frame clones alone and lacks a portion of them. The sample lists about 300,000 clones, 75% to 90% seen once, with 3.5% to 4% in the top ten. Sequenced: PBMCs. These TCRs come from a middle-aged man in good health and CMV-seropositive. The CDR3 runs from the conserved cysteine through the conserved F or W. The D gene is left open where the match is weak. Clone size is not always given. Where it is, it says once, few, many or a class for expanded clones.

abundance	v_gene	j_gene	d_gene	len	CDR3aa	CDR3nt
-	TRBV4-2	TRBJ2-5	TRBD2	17	CASSQALAGGPGETQYF	TGTGCCAGCAGCCAAGCGTTAGCGGGAGGGCCGGGGGAGACCCAGTACTTC
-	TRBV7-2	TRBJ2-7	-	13	CASSRVSSYEQYF	TGTGCCAGCAGCCGGGTCTCCTCCTACGAGCAGTACTTC
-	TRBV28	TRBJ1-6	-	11	CASSLEGLLHF	TGTGCCAGCAGTTTAGAGGGTCTTCTCCACTTT
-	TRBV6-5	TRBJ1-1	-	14	CASSGGAMNTEAFF	TGTGCCAGCAGTGGGGGGGCGATGAACACTGAAGCTTTCTTT
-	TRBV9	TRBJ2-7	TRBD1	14	CASSAGQGPYEQYF	TGTGCCAGCAGCGCTGGACAGGGCCCCTACGAGCAGTACTTC
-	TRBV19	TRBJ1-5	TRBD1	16	CASSILPGQNNQPQHF	TGTGCCAGTAGTATACTACCGGGACAGAACAATCAGCCCCAGCATTTT
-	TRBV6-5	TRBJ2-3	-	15	CASGFSSGPPDTQYF	TGTGCCAGCGGATTCTCTAGTGGCCCCCCAGATACGCAGTATTTT
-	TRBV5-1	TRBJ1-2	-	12	CASSLSGTGYTF	TGCGCCAGCAGCTTGTCAGGCACTGGCTACACCTTC
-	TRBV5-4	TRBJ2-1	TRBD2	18	CASSPLQLAALPYNEQFF	TGTGCCAGCAGCCCCCTGCAACTAGCGGCCCTGCCCTACAATGAGCAGTTCTTC
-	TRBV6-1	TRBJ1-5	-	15	CASSRRRVGNQPQHF	TGTGCCAGCAGCCGGAGGAGAGTGGGAAATCAGCCCCAGCATTTT
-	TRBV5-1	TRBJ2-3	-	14	CASMLAYLTGTQYF	TGCGCCAGCATGCTAGCGTATCTCACAGGTACGCAGTATTTT
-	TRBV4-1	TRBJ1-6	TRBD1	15	CASSRTRDRDPPLHF	TGCGCCAGCAGCCGAACCCGGGACAGGGATCCACCCCTCCACTTT
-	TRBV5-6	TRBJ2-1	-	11	CASQRYNEQFF	TGTGCCAGCCAGCGGTACAATGAGCAGTTCTTC
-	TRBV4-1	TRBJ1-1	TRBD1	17	CASSQLGQGRGNTEAFF	TGCGCCAGCAGCCAACTAGGACAGGGCCGGGGAAACACTGAAGCTTTCTTT
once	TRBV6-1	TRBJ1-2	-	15	CASSEVNSPNYGYTF	TGTGCCAGCAGTGAAGTCAACAGCCCAAACTATGGCTACACCTTC
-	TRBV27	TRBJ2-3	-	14	CASSLSQGGDTQYF	TGTGCCAGCAGTTTATCTCAAGGGGGAGATACGCAGTATTTT
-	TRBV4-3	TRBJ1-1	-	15	CASSQDIRGGTEAFF	TGCGCCAGCAGCCAAGATATTAGGGGGGGAACTGAAGCTTTCTTT
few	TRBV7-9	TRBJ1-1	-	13	CASSPGSTGEAFF	TGTGCCAGCAGCCCGGGGTCAACGGGTGAAGCTTTCTTT